The 25 T cell receptor beta chains in this list originate from one sample, sequenced in a study of blood T cell repertoires in COVID-19. Sequencing was performed with immunoSEQ multiplex PCR; in TCRdb, only in-frame clones are kept and a portion is missing. There are approximately 68,000 clones in the sample; 80% to 90% occur only once, and 6.6% lies in the top ten. Specimen: peripheral blood. These receptors came from a middle-aged man with active COVID-19.

The chain couples TRBV9 to TRBJ1-2; 9 bases are shared with TRBD1. From germline, CDR1 is SGDLS and CDR2 YYNGEE. This CDR3 region has 15 residues. Trimming took 0 bases from V and 5 from J; bases not matched to a gene: 5. The chain's CDR3 is CASSVEGTGRYGYTF. CDR3 sequence (DNA): TGTGCCAGCAGCGTAGAAGGGACAGGGAGGTATGGCTACACCTTC. Based on the CDR3 plus reference TRBV9 and TRBJ1-2, the full variable domain is DSGVTQTPKHLITATGQRVTLRCSPRSGDLSVYWYQQSLDQGLQFLIQYYNGEERAKGNILERFSAQQFPDLHSELNLSSLELGDSALYFCASSVEGTGRYGYTFGSGTRLTVV.

The chain uses TRBV5-4 and TRBJ1-2, with 11 nucleotides matching TRBD1. CDR1 and CDR2 (germline): SGHNT, YYREEE (reference sequence). V lost 4 bases and J lost 4; bases outside the gene matches: 9. The CDR3 covers 16 residues. CDR3 amino acids: CASSPDRGRVGYGYTF. The CDR3 DNA follows: TGTGCCAGCAGCCCGGACAGGGGGCGCGTTGGCTATGGCTACACCTTC.

The V and J genes are TRBV19 and TRBJ2-7; TRBD1 might be the D (5 bases). This CDR3 contains 14 residues. V lost 3 bases and J 4 bases, leaving 13 bases between the germline ends. Germline values: CDR1 LNHDA, CDR2 SQIVND (reference sequence). The CDR3 here is CASSILGRRYEQYF. CDR3 nucleotide sequence: TGTGCCAGTAGTATCTTGGGGCGTAGGTACGAGCAGTACTTC.

This sequence joins TRBV2 and TRBJ1-2; 7 nucleotides match TRBD1. Germline CDR1 SNHLY, CDR2 FYNNEI. V trimming: 6 bases; J trimming: 2 bases; junction bases outside the gene matches: 3. This CDR3 spans 13 amino acids. CDR3 protein: CASRGDSNYGYTF. The DNA for the CDR3 is TGTGCCAGCAGGGGGGACAGCAACTATGGCTACACCTTC.

This chain connects TRBV5-6 to TRBJ1-2, with a tentative D call TRBD1 (5 bases). The ends were cut back, 4 bases at V and 3 bases at J, with 7 bases in the middle. CDR3 length: 12 residues. The V gene's germline CDR1 is SGHDT and CDR2 YYEEEE. The CDR3 sequence is CASSVRDYGYTF. The CDR3 bases are TGTGCCAGCAGCGTCAGGGACTATGGCTACACCTTC.

The chain links TRBV5-4 to TRBJ1-2, with D unresolved. This CDR3 has 15 amino acids. The germline V gene encodes CDR1 SGHNT and CDR2 YYREEE (reference sequence). V was pared by 0 bases and J by 7 bases, with 16 bases between. The CDR3 loop reads CASSLDSGGGFGYTF. The CDR3, as DNA: TGTGCCAGCAGCTTGGACTCCGGCGGTGGTTTTGGCTACACCTTC.

The V and J genes are TRBV28 and TRBJ2-7; 7 nucleotides align to TRBD1. Germline V lookup: CDR1 MDHEN, CDR2 SYDVKM. Trimming cost V 5 bases and J 12 bases; bases outside gene matches: 10. CDR3 length: 12 residues. The CDR3, as DNA: TGTGCCAGCAGTCCCTACAGGGGCGCCAGGTACTTC. Protein sequence: CASSPYRGARYF. Filled out from reference TRBV28 and TRBJ2-7, the complete variable domain reads DVKVTQSSRYLVKRTGEKVFLECVQDMDHENMFWYRQDPGLGLRLIYFSYDVKMKEKGDIPEGYSVSREKKERFSLILESASTNQTSMYLCASSPYRGARYFGPGTRLTVT.

The J gene is TRBJ1-3, the V gene TRBV12-3 or TRBV12-4; D is unclear. V was shortened by 7 bases and J by 4 bases, with 8 bases between the two germline ends. The CDR3 totals 12 residues. The CDR3 is CASTPGGNTIYF. The DNA of the CDR3 is TGTGCCAGCACCCCGGGAGGAAACACCATATATTTT.

In this sample, this clone turned up once. V usage is TRBV5-1 and J usage is TRBJ1-1; 7 bases map to TRBD1. V was pared by 0 bases and J by 1 base, with 9 bases of the junction left unmatched. There are 17 residues in the CDR3. Germline CDR1 and CDR2: SGHRS and YFSETQ. Here the CDR3 reads CASSLVTGSRWNTEAFF. The CDR3 DNA is TGCGCCAGCAGCTTGGTGACAGGGTCTCGCTGGAACACTGAAGCTTTCTTT.

This clone was recorded once. This rearrangement joins TRBV29-1 to TRBJ2-5; 8 bases are a match to TRBD2. V gave up 3 bases and J gave up 2 bases; unmatched junction bases: 8. The V gene's germline CDR1 is SQVTM and CDR2 ANQGSEA. The CDR3 has 15 residues. The CDR3 here is CSVEGTGGPQETQYF. The CDR3 DNA follows: TGCAGCGTTGAGGGGACGGGAGGGCCTCAAGAGACCCAGTACTTC.

This clone appeared a few times. The V and J genes are TRBV10-2 and TRBJ1-5; D ambiguous. The germline gives CDR1 WSHSY, CDR2 SAAADI. Trimming removed 6 bases at V and 1 base at J, with 4 bases between. The CDR3 loop spans 12 amino acids. For the CDR3, the DNA is TGCGCCAGCAGCCAGAGCAATCAGCCCCAGCATTTT. Its translation: CASSQSNQPQHF.

This chain links TRBV2 with TRBJ1-1; TRBD1 agrees at 8 bases. Germline assignment: CDR1 SNHLY and CDR2 FYNNEI. V lost 6 bases, J lost 1 base, and 7 bases stayed unmatched. This CDR3 is built from 15 residues. CDR3 loop: CASRYSGTGNTEAFF. Written as DNA, the CDR3 is TGTGCCAGCAGGTACTCCGGGACAGGGAACACTGAAGCTTTCTTT.

The chain uses TRBV10-3 and TRBJ2-7, with TRBD1 matching over 9 bases. The CDR3 runs to 15 residues. Germline CDR1 ENHRY, CDR2 SYGVKD. Unmatched junction bases numbered 4, after V lost 4 bases and J lost 0 bases. The CDR3 DNA follows: TGTGCCATCAGTGTGGGACAGGGTGGCTCCTACGAGCAGTACTTC. It yields the protein CAISVGQGGSYEQYF.

The chain recombines TRBV7-2 with TRBJ2-7; possibly TRBD1 for D (6 bases). CDR1 and CDR2 from the germline V gene are SGHTA and FQGNSA. The CDR3 extends over 17 amino acids. Trimming took 5 bases from V and 0 from J, leaving 20 bases between them. The CDR3 protein is CASSRPAGTQNSYEQYF. In DNA, the CDR3 is TGTGCCAGCAGCCGTCCCGCCGGGACACAGAACTCCTACGAGCAGTACTTC.

The chain uses TRBV30 and TRBJ1-2, with 9 bases fitting TRBD1. Trimming cost V 0 bases and J 8 bases; bases outside gene matches: 19. The CDR3 contains 18 residues. Germline V gene lookup returns CDR1 GTSNPN and CDR2 SVGIG (reference sequence). CDR3 residues: CAWSVGGGQGVPIGGYTF. The DNA of the CDR3 is TGTGCCTGGAGTGTCGGAGGGGGACAGGGTGTTCCCATTGGCGGCTACACCTTC. Combining the CDR3 with reference TRBV30 and TRBJ1-2 gives the whole variable domain SQTIHQWPATLVQPVGSPLSLECTVEGTSNPNLYWYRQAAGRGLQLLFYSVGIGQISSEVPQNLSASRPQDRQFILSSKKLLLSDSGFYLCAWSVGGGQGVPIGGYTFGSGTRLTVV.

The rearrangement uses TRBV19 and TRBJ2-5, with 11 bases that match TRBD1. The CDR3 contains 19 residues. Germline V gene data show CDR1 as LNHDA and CDR2 as SQIVND (reference sequence). V lost 6 bases and J lost 0; bases outside the gene matches: 15. In nucleotides, the CDR3 is TGTGCCAGTAGGGCGAAGGACAGGGGGCCTAGCGGCAACCAAGAGACCCAGTACTTC. It translates to CASRAKDRGPSGNQETQYF.

In this sample, this clone turned up a few times. The J gene is TRBJ2-5, the V gene TRBV9; TRBD1 is a possible D gene (6 bases). CDR1 is SGDLS and CDR2 is YYNGEE in the germline V gene. The CDR3 length is 16 residues. V lost 2 bases and J lost 5, with 19 bases in between. CDR3 loop: CASSVGRGLTLETQYF. DNA for the CDR3: TGTGCCAGCAGCGTGGGCAGGGGCCTTACATTGGAGACCCAGTACTTC.

The chain combines TRBV6-5 with TRBJ1-1; 11 bases agree with TRBD1. There are 15 residues in the CDR3. CDR1 and CDR2 from the germline V gene are MNHEY and SVGAGI. The junction had 8 bases not matched to a gene; V was cut back by 7 bases and J by 4 bases. The chain's CDR3 is CASTRDRGDGTEAFF. The CDR3 coding sequence is TGTGCCAGCACCCGGGACAGGGGGGATGGCACTGAAGCTTTCTTT.

The sample holds a few counts of this clone. V is TRBV7-2 and J is TRBJ1-5; perhaps TRBD1 as D (6 bases). Germline V gives CDR1 SGHTA, CDR2 FQGNSA. With 6 bases removed from V and 7 bases from J, the gap between germline ends came to 13 bases. This CDR3 is built from 13 residues. The CDR3 DNA sequence: TGTGCCAGCAGTTCCAGGGGTGACCAGCCCCAGCATTTT. It specifies CASSSRGDQPQHF.

The V gene is TRBV4-2, the J gene TRBJ2-3, with TRBD2 matching 9 bases. Unmatched junction bases numbered 8, after V lost 6 bases and J lost 4 bases. This CDR3 spans 15 amino acids. The germline gives CDR1 LGHNA, CDR2 YNFKEQ. The CDR3 sequence is CASSSTSGYADTQYF. CDR3 DNA sequence: TGTGCCAGCAGTTCCACTAGCGGGTACGCAGATACGCAGTATTTT.

The chain employs TRBV7-2 and TRBJ1-1, with TRBD1 matching over 9 bases. Germline loops: CDR1 SGHTA, CDR2 FQGNSA. V shed 5 bases and J 1 base; nucleotides not matched to a gene: 2. The CDR3 consists of 14 residues. For the CDR3, the DNA is TGTACCAGCAGCCAGGACAGGGGGAACACTGAAGCTTTCTTT. The encoded protein is CTSSQDRGNTEAFF. The full variable domain, its missing parts supplied by reference TRBV7-2 and TRBJ1-1, is GAGVSQSPSNKVTEKGKDVELRCDPISGHTALYWYRQSLGQGLEFLIYFQGNSAPDKSGLPSDRFSAERTGGSVSTLTIQRTQQEDSAVYLCTSSQDRGNTEAFFGQGTRLTVV.

The V call is TRBV24-1, the J call TRBJ1-2; D is possibly TRBD1 (5 bases). The CDR3 covers 16 residues. V was shortened by 4 bases and J by 7 bases, with 21 bases between the two germline ends. CDR1 and CDR2 (germline): KGHDR, SFDVKD. The CDR3: CATSDQTGGVIGGYTF. The CDR3 region has the DNA TGTGCCACCAGTGACCAGACGGGGGGGGTAATAGGTGGCTACACCTTC.

J is TRBJ1-1 and V is TRBV28, with D possibly TRBD1 on 5 matching bases. The V end was cut by 3 bases, the J end by 1 base, with 9 bases between. Germline V gene data show CDR1 as MDHEN and CDR2 as SYDVKM. The CDR3 totals 14 residues. The chain's CDR3 is CASSFPGWNTEAFF. Here the CDR3 DNA reads TGTGCCAGCAGTTTTCCAGGGTGGAACACTGAAGCTTTCTTT.

The chain employs TRBV28 and TRBJ2-5; 7 bases align to TRBD1. Germline CDR1 is MDHEN and CDR2 is SYDVKM. The CDR3 consists of 15 residues. V was clipped by 10 bases and J by 5 bases; unmatched bases: 16. CDR3 DNA sequence: TGTGCCACTTTTACAGGGGTCATATCGCCTGAGACCCAGTACTTC. Protein: CATFTGVISPETQYF.

This chain connects TRBV28 to TRBJ1-1; no firm D call. CDR1 is MDHEN and CDR2 is SYDVKM in the germline V gene. The CDR3 contains 11 residues. Trimming removed 2 bases from V and 9 bases from J, with 7 bases in between. CDR3 bases: TGTGCCAGCAGTTTAACGAGGCAAGCTTTCTTT. It is translated as CASSLTRQAFF.